Listed below are T cell receptor beta chains from one sample, sequenced in a study of post-analysis software for immune sequencing data. TCRdb recomputed calls from the PCR reads with MiXCR, one row per CDR3 protein. The repertoire holds fewer than 900,000 distinct CDR3 sequences, roughly 50% seen once, with 4.9% in the top ten. Sequencing used blood. The receptors here all came from a girl between 5 and 17 years old with multiple sclerosis. Both conserved end residues are part of each CDR3. D genes are given only for firm matches. Clone sizes are given selectively: once, few, many, or a class where the clone is expanded.

v_call: TRBV11-2
d_call: -
clone_size: once
j_call: TRBJ2-7
cdr3_nt: TGTGCCAGCAGCTTAGGGGGGGCGATCGAGCAGTACTTC
cdr3_aa: CASSLGGAIEQYF

v_call: TRBV7-2
d_call: -
clone_size: few
j_call: TRBJ2-1
cdr3_nt: TGTGCCAGCAGCTTACCCCCGTTTGATGAGCAGTTCTTC
cdr3_aa: CASSLPPFDEQFF

v_call: TRBV24-1
d_call: -
clone_size: few
j_call: TRBJ1-2
cdr3_nt: TGTGCCACCAGTGATGGTTCAGGGACTAACTATGGCTACACCTTC
cdr3_aa: CATSDGSGTNYGYTF

v_call: TRBV29-1
d_call: -
clone_size: -
j_call: TRBJ2-7
cdr3_nt: TGCAGCGTTGTTACAGGTCAACTGGCCTACGAGCAGTACTTC
cdr3_aa: CSVVTGQLAYEQYF

v_call: TRBV4-3
d_call: -
clone_size: -
j_call: TRBJ1-4
cdr3_nt: TGCGCCAGCAGCCCGGGGCGCCTGGGGGAAAAACTGTTTTTT
cdr3_aa: CASSPGRLGEKLFF

v_call: TRBV6-1
d_call: TRBD1
clone_size: -
j_call: TRBJ1-1
cdr3_nt: TGTGCCAGCTGGATACAGGGGGAAATCACTGAAGCTTTCTTT
cdr3_aa: CASWIQGEITEAFF

v_call: TRBV3-1
d_call: -
clone_size: -
j_call: TRBJ2-7
cdr3_nt: TGTGCCAGCAGCCAAGTACAGGGCCCCTACGAGCAGTACTTC
cdr3_aa: CASSQVQGPYEQYF

v_call: TRBV4-1
d_call: -
clone_size: -
j_call: TRBJ2-5
cdr3_nt: TGCGCCAGCAGCCAAGAGTCCCAGGGGGGGTACCAAGAGACCCAGTACTTC
cdr3_aa: CASSQESQGGYQETQYF

v_call: TRBV28
d_call: -
clone_size: -
j_call: TRBJ2-7
cdr3_nt: TGTGCCAGCAGTTTGGTGTGGGAAAGCTCCTACGAGCAGTACTTC
cdr3_aa: CASSLVWESSYEQYF

v_call: TRBV6-1
d_call: TRBD2
clone_size: few
j_call: TRBJ2-7
cdr3_nt: TGTGCCACAGCATTAGCGGGAGCCCGCGAGCAGTACTTC
cdr3_aa: CATALAGAREQYF

v_call: TRBV27
d_call: -
clone_size: once
j_call: TRBJ2-7
cdr3_nt: TGTGCCAGCAGATTAAATGAGGGCGAGCAGTACTTC
cdr3_aa: CASRLNEGEQYF

v_call: TRBV10-3
d_call: -
clone_size: -
j_call: TRBJ2-3
cdr3_nt: TGTGCCATCAGTAATCCAGATACGCAGTATTTT
cdr3_aa: CAISNPDTQYF

v_call: TRBV2
d_call: -
clone_size: few
j_call: TRBJ2-7
cdr3_nt: TGTGCCAGCAGGGAAACGGGACAAACCTACGAGCAGTACTTC
cdr3_aa: CASRETGQTYEQYF

v_call: TRBV27
d_call: TRBD2
clone_size: -
j_call: TRBJ2-7
cdr3_nt: TGTGCCAGCAGTTGGACGGGGGAGGGCGAGCAGTACTTC
cdr3_aa: CASSWTGEGEQYF

v_call: TRBV12-3/TRBV12-4
d_call: TRBD1
clone_size: -
j_call: TRBJ2-5
cdr3_nt: TGTGCCAGCAGTTTGCTGACAGGGGGCGGGCAAGAGACCCAGTACTTC
cdr3_aa: CASSLLTGGGQETQYF

v_call: TRBV7-6
d_call: -
clone_size: few
j_call: TRBJ1-6
cdr3_nt: TGTGCCAGCAGCCCCCGCCCGAATTCACCCCTCCACTTT
cdr3_aa: CASSPRPNSPLHF

v_call: TRBV4-3
d_call: -
clone_size: -
j_call: TRBJ2-1
cdr3_nt: TGCGCCAGCAGCCAAGAGGTGCTGGCTAGGTCCTACAATGAGCAGTTCTTC
cdr3_aa: CASSQEVLARSYNEQFF

v_call: TRBV7-2
d_call: -
clone_size: few
j_call: TRBJ2-7
cdr3_nt: TGTGCCAGCAGCTTCAGACTGACACTGAAATCCTACGAGCAGTACTTC
cdr3_aa: CASSFRLTLKSYEQYF

v_call: TRBV6-1
d_call: -
clone_size: few
j_call: TRBJ1-4
cdr3_nt: TGTGCCAGCAGTGAATTCGGAGGGTATAATGAAAAACTGTTTTTT
cdr3_aa: CASSEFGGYNEKLFF

v_call: TRBV28
d_call: -
clone_size: -
j_call: TRBJ2-7
cdr3_nt: TGTGCCAGCAGTCCGCCCCCGCCGGACAGCTCCTACGAGCAGTACTTC
cdr3_aa: CASSPPPPDSSYEQYF

v_call: TRBV20-1
d_call: TRBD2
clone_size: -
j_call: TRBJ2-1
cdr3_nt: TGCAGTGCTAGAGATCGAGCGCGGGGGTGGGGTCCCTACAATGAGCAGTTCTTC
cdr3_aa: CSARDRARGWGPYNEQFF

v_call: TRBV25-1
d_call: -
clone_size: -
j_call: TRBJ1-1
cdr3_nt: TGTGCCAGCGGTGAAGGGGGTCGGCTGAACACTGAAGCTTTCTTT
cdr3_aa: CASGEGGRLNTEAFF

v_call: TRBV30
d_call: TRBD2
clone_size: -
j_call: TRBJ2-1
cdr3_nt: TGTGCCGGTATAGCGGGAGCTGAGCAGTTCTTC
cdr3_aa: CAGIAGAEQFF

v_call: TRBV5-1
d_call: -
clone_size: -
j_call: TRBJ2-7
cdr3_nt: TGCGCCAGCCGTTCTATGAAAGGCTACGAGCAGTACTTC
cdr3_aa: CASRSMKGYEQYF

v_call: TRBV4-3
d_call: -
clone_size: -
j_call: TRBJ2-3
cdr3_nt: TGCGCCAGCAGCCAAGACGCTAGAGGAACAGATACGCAGTATTTT
cdr3_aa: CASSQDARGTDTQYF

v_call: TRBV6-5
d_call: -
clone_size: few
j_call: TRBJ2-5
cdr3_nt: TGTGCCAGCACCCAGGGGACTTACTCCCGGGAGACCCAGTACTTC
cdr3_aa: CASTQGTYSRETQYF

v_call: TRBV5-5
d_call: TRBD2
clone_size: few
j_call: TRBJ2-3
cdr3_nt: TGTGCCAGCAGTTTCATGACTAGCGGGTTCTCAGATACGCAGTATTTT
cdr3_aa: CASSFMTSGFSDTQYF

v_call: TRBV12-3/TRBV12-4
d_call: -
clone_size: -
j_call: TRBJ2-1
cdr3_nt: TGTGCCAGCAGCGACCCAGCAAACGAGCGGTGGTACAATGAGCAGTTCTTC
cdr3_aa: CASSDPANERWYNEQFF

v_call: TRBV7-9
d_call: -
clone_size: -
j_call: TRBJ1-4
cdr3_nt: TGTGCCAGCAGCTTGAGACAGGCCCTAAATGAAAAACTGTTTTTT
cdr3_aa: CASSLRQALNEKLFF

v_call: TRBV27
d_call: -
clone_size: -
j_call: TRBJ2-5
cdr3_nt: TGTGCCAGCAGTCCCACCGCAAACGTCGGAGAGACCCAGTACTTC
cdr3_aa: CASSPTANVGETQYF

v_call: TRBV27
d_call: -
clone_size: -
j_call: TRBJ2-4
cdr3_nt: TGTGCCAGCAGTTTATATCGAGGGGCTGGGAACATTCAGTACTTC
cdr3_aa: CASSLYRGAGNIQYF

v_call: TRBV20-1
d_call: TRBD2
clone_size: -
j_call: TRBJ2-1
cdr3_nt: TGCAGTGCTAGAGCTGTAGCGGGAGGGATTGGCAATGAGCAGTTCTTC
cdr3_aa: CSARAVAGGIGNEQFF

v_call: TRBV5-5
d_call: TRBD2
clone_size: few
j_call: TRBJ2-3
cdr3_nt: TGTGCCAGCAGCTTAAGAGGGAGGGCAGATACGCAGTATTTT
cdr3_aa: CASSLRGRADTQYF

v_call: TRBV29-1
d_call: TRBD2
clone_size: -
j_call: TRBJ2-1
cdr3_nt: TGCAGCGTTGTCGCGGGAGAGGGTGAGCAGTTCTTC
cdr3_aa: CSVVAGEGEQFF

v_call: TRBV27
d_call: TRBD1
clone_size: -
j_call: TRBJ2-3
cdr3_nt: TGTGCCAGCACGACTCGGACAGGACAATGGGGAGATACGCAGTATTTT
cdr3_aa: CASTTRTGQWGDTQYF

v_call: TRBV6-2/TRBV6-3
d_call: -
clone_size: -
j_call: TRBJ1-1
cdr3_nt: TGTGCCAGCAGTTTTGTGAGGACTGAAGCTTTCTTT
cdr3_aa: CASSFVRTEAFF

v_call: TRBV29-1
d_call: TRBD1
clone_size: few
j_call: TRBJ2-1
cdr3_nt: TGCAGCGGCCTGGTCGGAACAGGGGGCTACAATGAGCAGTTCTTC
cdr3_aa: CSGLVGTGGYNEQFF

v_call: TRBV12-3/TRBV12-4
d_call: -
clone_size: -
j_call: TRBJ2-3
cdr3_nt: TGTGCCAGCAGGCCGACCCGAGATGCGCAGTATTTT
cdr3_aa: CASRPTRDAQYF

v_call: TRBV3-1
d_call: -
clone_size: -
j_call: TRBJ1-2
cdr3_nt: TGTGCCAGCAGCCTACGACGGAACACTAACTATGGCTACACCTTC
cdr3_aa: CASSLRRNTNYGYTF

v_call: TRBV29-1
d_call: TRBD2
clone_size: few
j_call: TRBJ2-7
cdr3_nt: TGCAGCGTGGGGGGGACGGAGGGGCAGTACTTC
cdr3_aa: CSVGGTEGQYF

v_call: TRBV20-1
d_call: -
clone_size: -
j_call: TRBJ2-1
cdr3_nt: TGCAGTGCTAGCTCGGAATCCTACAATGAGCAGTTCTTC
cdr3_aa: CSASSESYNEQFF

v_call: TRBV12-3/TRBV12-4
d_call: TRBD1
clone_size: -
j_call: TRBJ1-2
cdr3_nt: TGTGCCAGCAGTTTTCATTGGGGACAGGGTGCCTATCTAGGATATGGCTACACCTTC
cdr3_aa: CASSFHWGQGAYLGYGYTF

v_call: TRBV6-5
d_call: -
clone_size: few
j_call: TRBJ2-7
cdr3_nt: TGTGCCAGCAGTTCAAGTTGGGCGGGGCGAGACTACGAGCAGTACTTC
cdr3_aa: CASSSSWAGRDYEQYF

v_call: TRBV15
d_call: TRBD2
clone_size: few
j_call: TRBJ2-7
cdr3_nt: TGTGCCACCAGCAGATCTAGCGGTGGCTCCTACGAGCAGTACTTC
cdr3_aa: CATSRSSGGSYEQYF

v_call: TRBV20-1
d_call: -
clone_size: -
j_call: TRBJ2-7
cdr3_nt: TGCAGTGCTATGCGGCGGGACTCCTACGAGCAGTACTTC
cdr3_aa: CSAMRRDSYEQYF

v_call: TRBV27
d_call: TRBD2
clone_size: once
j_call: TRBJ2-3
cdr3_nt: TGTGCCAGCAGTAGTCCCCGACTAGCGGGACGAGTCACAGATACGCAGTATTTT
cdr3_aa: CASSSPRLAGRVTDTQYF

v_call: TRBV15
d_call: TRBD2
clone_size: few
j_call: TRBJ2-5
cdr3_nt: TGTGCCACCAGCAGGACTAGCGGGAGGGTCCTGAGCCCCCAAGAGACCCAGTACTTC
cdr3_aa: CATSRTSGRVLSPQETQYF

v_call: TRBV4-3
d_call: -
clone_size: once
j_call: TRBJ1-2
cdr3_nt: TGCGCCAGCAGCCAGGGACTGACCTACTATGGCTACACCTTC
cdr3_aa: CASSQGLTYYGYTF

v_call: TRBV29-1
d_call: -
clone_size: -
j_call: TRBJ2-3
cdr3_nt: TGCAGCGTGGGACCTAGCACAGATACGCAGTATTTT
cdr3_aa: CSVGPSTDTQYF

v_call: TRBV28
d_call: TRBD2
clone_size: many
j_call: TRBJ2-7
cdr3_nt: TGTGCCAGCAGTACCGGACTAGCGGGACCGCCGTATCGGACCTACGAGCAGTACTTC
cdr3_aa: CASSTGLAGPPYRTYEQYF

v_call: TRBV20-1
d_call: TRBD2
clone_size: -
j_call: TRBJ2-1
cdr3_nt: TGCAGTGCTGCCCGGACTAGCGGGAGACCCTACAATGAGCAGTTCTTC
cdr3_aa: CSAARTSGRPYNEQFF